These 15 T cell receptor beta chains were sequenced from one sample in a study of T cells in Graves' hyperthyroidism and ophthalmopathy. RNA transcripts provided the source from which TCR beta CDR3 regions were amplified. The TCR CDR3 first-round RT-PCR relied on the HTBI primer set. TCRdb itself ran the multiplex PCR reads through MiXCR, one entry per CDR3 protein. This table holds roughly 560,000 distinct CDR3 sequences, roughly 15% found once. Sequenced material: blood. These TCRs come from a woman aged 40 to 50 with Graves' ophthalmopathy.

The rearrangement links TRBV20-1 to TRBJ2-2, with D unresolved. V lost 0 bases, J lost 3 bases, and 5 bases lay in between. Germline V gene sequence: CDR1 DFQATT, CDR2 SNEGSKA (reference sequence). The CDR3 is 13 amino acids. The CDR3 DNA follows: TGCAGTGCTAGAGAGTGGGACACCGGGGAGCTGTTTTTT. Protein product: CSAREWDTGELFF.

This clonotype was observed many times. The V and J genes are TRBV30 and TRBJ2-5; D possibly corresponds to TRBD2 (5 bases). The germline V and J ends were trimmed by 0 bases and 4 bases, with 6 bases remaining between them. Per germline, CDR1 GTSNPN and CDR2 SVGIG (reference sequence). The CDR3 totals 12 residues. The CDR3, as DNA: TGTGCCTGGAGTGTACTAGGAGAGACCCAGTACTTC. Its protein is CAWSVLGETQYF.

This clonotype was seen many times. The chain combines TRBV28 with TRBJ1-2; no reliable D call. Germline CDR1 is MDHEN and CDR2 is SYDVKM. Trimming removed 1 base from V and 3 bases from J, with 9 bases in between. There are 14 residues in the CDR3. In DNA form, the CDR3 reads TGTGCCAGCAGTTTATTGTCCGGCTACTATGGCTACACCTTC. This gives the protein CASSLLSGYYGYTF.

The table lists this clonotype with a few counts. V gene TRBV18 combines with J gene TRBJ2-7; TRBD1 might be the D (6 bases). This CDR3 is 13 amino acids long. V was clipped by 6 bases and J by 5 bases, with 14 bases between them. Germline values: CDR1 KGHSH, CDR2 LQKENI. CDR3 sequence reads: CASSPGVGDEQYF. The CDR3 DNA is TGTGCCAGCTCCCCAGGGGTGGGGGACGAGCAGTACTTC.

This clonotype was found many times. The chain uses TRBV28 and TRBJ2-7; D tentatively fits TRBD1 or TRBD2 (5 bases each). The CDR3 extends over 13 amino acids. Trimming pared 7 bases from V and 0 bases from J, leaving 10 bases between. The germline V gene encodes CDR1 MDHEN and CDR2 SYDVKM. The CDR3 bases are TGTGCCAGCATTGGGGGAAACTCCTACGAGCAGTACTTC. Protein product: CASIGGNSYEQYF.

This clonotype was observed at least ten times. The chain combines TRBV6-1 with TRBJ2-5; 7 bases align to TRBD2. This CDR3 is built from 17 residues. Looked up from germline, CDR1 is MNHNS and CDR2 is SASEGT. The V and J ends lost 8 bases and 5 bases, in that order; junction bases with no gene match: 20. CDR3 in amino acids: CASGAGTLERSRETQYF. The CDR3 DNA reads TGTGCCAGCGGAGCGGGAACGTTAGAGCGATCTCGGGAGACCCAGTACTTC.

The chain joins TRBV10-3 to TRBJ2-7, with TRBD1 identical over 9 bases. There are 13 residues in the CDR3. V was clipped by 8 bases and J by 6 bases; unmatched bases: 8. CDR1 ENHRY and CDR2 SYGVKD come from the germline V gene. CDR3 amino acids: CAIDPGQGLEQYF. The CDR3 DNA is TGTGCCATCGACCCGGGACAGGGCCTCGAGCAGTACTTC.

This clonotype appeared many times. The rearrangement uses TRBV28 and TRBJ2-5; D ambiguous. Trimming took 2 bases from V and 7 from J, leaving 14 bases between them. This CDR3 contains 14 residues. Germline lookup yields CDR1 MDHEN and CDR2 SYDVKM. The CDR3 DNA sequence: TGTGCCAGCAGTTTAAGCGCTGGACCAGGGACCCAGTACTTC. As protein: CASSLSAGPGTQYF.

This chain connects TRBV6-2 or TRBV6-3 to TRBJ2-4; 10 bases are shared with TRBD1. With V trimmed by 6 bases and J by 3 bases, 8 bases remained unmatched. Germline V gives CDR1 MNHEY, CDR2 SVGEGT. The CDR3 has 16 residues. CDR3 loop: CASRKRGDRGKNIQYF. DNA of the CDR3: TGTGCCAGCAGAAAACGCGGGGACAGGGGCAAAAACATTCAGTACTTC.

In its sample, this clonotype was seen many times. Written as DNA, the CDR3 is TGTGCCAGCAGCGTATCAGGGGGTCGGGAGACCCAGTACTTC. Translated, it gives CASSVSGGRETQYF. This chain uses TRBV5-5 with TRBJ2-5; the match to TRBD1 covers 7 bases. The length of the CDR3 is 14 residues. Germline-derived CDR1 and CDR2 are SGHKS and YYEKEE (reference sequence). The ends lost 4 bases at V and 5 bases at J; junction bases unmatched: 8.

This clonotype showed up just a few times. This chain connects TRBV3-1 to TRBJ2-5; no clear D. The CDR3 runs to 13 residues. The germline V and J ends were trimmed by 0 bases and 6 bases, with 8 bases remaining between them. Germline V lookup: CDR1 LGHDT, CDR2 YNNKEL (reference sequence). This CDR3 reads CASSQEGTKTQYF. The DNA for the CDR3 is TGTGCCAGCAGCCAAGAGGGAACAAAGACCCAGTACTTC.

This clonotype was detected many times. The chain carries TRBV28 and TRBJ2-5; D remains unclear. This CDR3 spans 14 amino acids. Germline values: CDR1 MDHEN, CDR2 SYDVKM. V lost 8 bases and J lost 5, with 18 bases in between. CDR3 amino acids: CASLEPRDRETQYF. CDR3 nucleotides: TGTGCCAGCCTCGAACCTAGAGACCGGGAGACCCAGTACTTC.

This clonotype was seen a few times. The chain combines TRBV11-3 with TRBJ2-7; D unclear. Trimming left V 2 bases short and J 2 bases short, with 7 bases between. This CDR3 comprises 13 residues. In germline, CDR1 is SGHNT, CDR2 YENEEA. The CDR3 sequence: CASSLQEAYEQYF. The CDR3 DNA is TGTGCCAGCAGCTTACAGGAAGCCTACGAGCAGTACTTC.

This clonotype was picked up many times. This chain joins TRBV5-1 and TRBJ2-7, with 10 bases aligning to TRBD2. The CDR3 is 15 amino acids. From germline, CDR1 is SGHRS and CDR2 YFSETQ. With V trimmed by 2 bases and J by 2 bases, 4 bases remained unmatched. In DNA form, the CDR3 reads TGCGCCAGCAGCTTTCGGACTAGCGGTCCCTACGAGCAGTACTTC. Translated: CASSFRTSGPYEQYF.

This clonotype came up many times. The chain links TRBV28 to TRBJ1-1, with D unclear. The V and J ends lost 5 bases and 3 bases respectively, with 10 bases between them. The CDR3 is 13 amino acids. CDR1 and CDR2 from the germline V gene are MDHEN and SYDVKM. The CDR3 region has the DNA TGTGCCAGCAGTCGTCGCGCATACACTGAAGCTTTCTTT. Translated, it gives CASSRRAYTEAFF.